The clone carrying this T cell receptor (beta chain) was recorded many times. Its antigen remains unknown. Unique molecular identifiers were used in preparing the TCRbeta library. TCRdb re-analysed the PCR reads in MiXCR, keeping a single row per CDR3 protein. Counted here are some 220,000 distinct CDR3 sequences, 11% occurring once; the ten biggest clones make up roughly 27%. These data come from a study of T-cell reconstitution after alpha-beta-depleted transplantation in children. Study-level points and caveats: It was reported that alpha-beta T cells came from several hundred expanded graft clones (about two months after transplant). Where some patients showed high TCRbeta diversity at day 60, it came from recipient T cells and thymic progenitors that had survived. At the one-year point after transplant, T-cell counts and TCRbeta diversity were found to come mostly from T cells that had been newly produced.

V lost 3 bases and J 2 bases, leaving 14 bases between the germline ends. Germline-derived CDR1 and CDR2 are SGHTA and FQGNSA. This CDR3 is built from 15 residues. This TCR derives from a child under two years old with acute myeloid leukemia, due to receive a stem cell transplant. The sample here was PBMCs, taken before TCRalphabeta/CD19-depleted stem cell transplant. The rearrangement links TRBV7-2 to TRBJ2-7; tentative D call: TRBD2 (5 bases). The CDR3 loop reads CASSLAGVTTYEQYF. CDR3 DNA sequence: TGTGCCAGCAGCTTGGCCGGGGTTACCACCTACGAGCAGTACTTC.